This record looks at one T cell receptor beta chain sequence and its context. Antigen unknown. The CDR3 sequence is 17 residues long. CDR1 is LNHDA, CDR2 SQIVND, per germline (reference sequence). The J segment lost 8 bases and the V segment lost 6 bases, leaving 16 bases of the junction unmatched. Time point described: week 47, end of study. Doses comprised 300 ug of mutant IDH1 20-mer peptide each, plus topical imiquimod. Data came from immunoSEQ multiplex PCR; TCRdb stores just in-frame clones and leaves some out. The repertoire includes tens of thousands of clones, roughly four fifths of them detected once, and 4% to 5.5% sits in the top ten. This sample stems from a study of a mutant IDH1 vaccine in newly diagnosed glioma. The wider study: The first vaccination came 4-6 weeks after radiotherapy alone, or with temozolomide cycles. Week 35 brought visit V12, which was followed by visit V13 at week 47.

The specimen comprised PBMCs, sampled from a glioma patient whose treatment included an IDH1 peptide vaccine. The chain combines TRBV19 with TRBJ2-1; TRBD2 matches 10 bases. The sequence derives from a man in his forties with glioma. In DNA, the CDR3 is TGTGCCAGTAGCTCGACTCGTCCGGGACTAGCGCCCTATGAGCAGTTCTTC. It translates to CASSSTRPGLAPYEQFF.